This T cell receptor (beta chain) derives from a study of blood T cell repertoires in COVID-19. Looking at the study overall: The United States, Italy and Spain supplied acute and convalescent COVID-19 samples. Sources were T cells, B-cell-depleted T cells, or PBMCs; the material itself was cDNA or gDNA.

V shed 4 bases and J shed 5 bases, with 15 bases lying between them. CDR1 PRHDT and CDR2 FYEKMQ come from the germline V gene (reference sequence). The CDR3 is made up of 15 amino acids. In the original workflow: Amplifying reference gene primers gave estimates of nucleated cell counts. The method was immunoSEQ multiplex PCR; TCRdb's version includes in-frame clones alone and lacks a portion of them. That table gives V, J and clone size, and the DNA gave D and trimming. The table includes around 34,000 clones, roughly four fifths detected once. V is TRBV13 and J is TRBJ1-3; TRBD1 is a possible D gene (6 bases). The clonotype comes from a man aged 80 or over with active or convalescent COVID-19. Input material: peripheral blood. The CDR3 spells CASSSDTGTRNTIYF. CDR3 nucleotide sequence: TGTGCCAGCAGCTCGGATACAGGGACCAGAAACACCATATATTTT.